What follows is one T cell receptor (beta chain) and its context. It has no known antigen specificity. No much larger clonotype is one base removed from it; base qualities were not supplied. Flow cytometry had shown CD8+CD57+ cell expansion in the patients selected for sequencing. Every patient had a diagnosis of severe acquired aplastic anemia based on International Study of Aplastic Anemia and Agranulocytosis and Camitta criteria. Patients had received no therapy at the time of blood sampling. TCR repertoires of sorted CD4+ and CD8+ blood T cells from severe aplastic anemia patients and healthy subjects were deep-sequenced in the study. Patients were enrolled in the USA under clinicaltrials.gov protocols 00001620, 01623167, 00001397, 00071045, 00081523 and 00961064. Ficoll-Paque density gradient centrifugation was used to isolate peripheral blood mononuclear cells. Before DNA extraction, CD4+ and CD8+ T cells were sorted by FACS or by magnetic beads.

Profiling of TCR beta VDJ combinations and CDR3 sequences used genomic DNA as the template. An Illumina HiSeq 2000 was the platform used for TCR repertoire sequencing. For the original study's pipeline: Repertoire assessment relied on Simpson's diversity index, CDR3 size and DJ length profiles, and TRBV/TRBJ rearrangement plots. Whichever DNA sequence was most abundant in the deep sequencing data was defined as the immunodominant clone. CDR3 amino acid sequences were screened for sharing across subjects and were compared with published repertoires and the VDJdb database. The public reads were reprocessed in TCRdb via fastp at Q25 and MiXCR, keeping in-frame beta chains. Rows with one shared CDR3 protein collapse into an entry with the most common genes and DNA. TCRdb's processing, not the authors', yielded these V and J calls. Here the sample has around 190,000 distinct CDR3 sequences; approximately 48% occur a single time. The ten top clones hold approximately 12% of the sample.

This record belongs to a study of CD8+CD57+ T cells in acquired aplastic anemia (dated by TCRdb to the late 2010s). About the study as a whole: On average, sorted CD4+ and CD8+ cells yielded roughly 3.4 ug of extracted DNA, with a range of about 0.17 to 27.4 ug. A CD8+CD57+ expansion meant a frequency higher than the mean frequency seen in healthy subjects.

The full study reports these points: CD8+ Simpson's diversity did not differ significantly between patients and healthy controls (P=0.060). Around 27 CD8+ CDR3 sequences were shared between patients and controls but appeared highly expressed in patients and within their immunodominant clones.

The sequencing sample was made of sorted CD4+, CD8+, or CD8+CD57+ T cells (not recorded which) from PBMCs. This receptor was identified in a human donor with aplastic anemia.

The CDR3 corresponds to CSATRDATGELFF. In nucleotides, the sequence is TGCAGTGCTACCCGGGACGCCACCGGGGAGCTGTTTTTT. This sequence uses TRBV20-1 and TRBJ2-2; the D gene cannot be resolved beyond TRBD1 or TRBD2, each matching 5 bases. The trim is 4 bases for V and 4 bases for J, with a gap of 10 bases between the germline ends. CDR1 DFQATT and CDR2 SNEGSKA are derived from the germline V gene (reference sequence). Including the terminal cysteine and phenylalanine, the CDR3 comprises 13 residues. Just CDR3 DNA is preserved here, 39 bases in frame from base 1.